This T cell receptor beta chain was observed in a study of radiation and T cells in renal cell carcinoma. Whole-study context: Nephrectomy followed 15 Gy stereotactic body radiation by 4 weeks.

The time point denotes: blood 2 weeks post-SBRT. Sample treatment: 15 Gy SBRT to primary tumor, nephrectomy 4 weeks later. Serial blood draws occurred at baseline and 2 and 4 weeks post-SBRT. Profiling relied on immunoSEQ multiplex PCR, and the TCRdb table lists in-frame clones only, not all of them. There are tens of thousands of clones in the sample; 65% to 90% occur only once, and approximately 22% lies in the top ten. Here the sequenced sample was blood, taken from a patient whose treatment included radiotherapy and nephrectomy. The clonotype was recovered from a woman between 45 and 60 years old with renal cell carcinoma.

The CDR3 bases are TGTGCCAGTAGTATAAGCTTGGAGGGATATGAAGCTTTCTTT. It codes for CASSISLEGYEAFF. The V and J genes are TRBV19 and TRBJ1-1; D is unresolved. The CDR3 has 14 amino acids. Deletions cut 2 bases from V and 7 bases from J, with 14 bases between. Germline values: CDR1 LNHDA, CDR2 SQIVND (reference sequence).